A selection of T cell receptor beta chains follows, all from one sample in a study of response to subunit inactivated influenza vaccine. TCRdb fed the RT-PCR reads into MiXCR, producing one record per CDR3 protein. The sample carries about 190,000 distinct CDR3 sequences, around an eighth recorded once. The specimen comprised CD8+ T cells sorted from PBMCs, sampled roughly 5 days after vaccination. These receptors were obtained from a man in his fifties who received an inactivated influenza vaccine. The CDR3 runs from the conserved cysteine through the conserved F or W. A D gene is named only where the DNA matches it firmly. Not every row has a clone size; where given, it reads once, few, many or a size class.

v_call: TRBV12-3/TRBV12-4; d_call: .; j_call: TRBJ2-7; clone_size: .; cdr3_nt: TGTGCCAGCAGTTTCTTCGGGGGCATAGTGGACGAGCAGTACTTC; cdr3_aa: CASSFFGGIVDEQYF
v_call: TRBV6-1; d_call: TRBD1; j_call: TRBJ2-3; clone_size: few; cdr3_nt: TGTGCCAGCAGTGGACAGGGGATGGGGACAGATACGCAGTATTTT; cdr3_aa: CASSGQGMGTDTQYF
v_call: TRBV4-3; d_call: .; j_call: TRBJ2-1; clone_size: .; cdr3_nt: TGCGCCAGCAGCCAAGAACCCACGGGGAGCTACAATGAGCAGTTCTTC; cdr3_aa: CASSQEPTGSYNEQFF
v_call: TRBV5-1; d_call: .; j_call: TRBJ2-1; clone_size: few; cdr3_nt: TGCGCCAGCAGCCAGTTTAGTAATGAGCAGTTCTTC; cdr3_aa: CASSQFSNEQFF
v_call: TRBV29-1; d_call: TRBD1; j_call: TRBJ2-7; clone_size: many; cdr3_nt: TGCAGCGTTGGACAGGGGGCCTACGAGCAGTACTTC; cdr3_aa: CSVGQGAYEQYF
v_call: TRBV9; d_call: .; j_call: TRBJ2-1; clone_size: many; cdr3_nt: TGTGCCAGCAGCGTAGTTACCGGTAGTGAGCAGTTCTTC; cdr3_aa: CASSVVTGSEQFF
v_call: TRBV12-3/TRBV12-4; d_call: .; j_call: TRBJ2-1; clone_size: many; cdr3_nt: TGTGCCAGCAGTTCAGGGCTACAGGGCAATGAGCAGTTCTTC; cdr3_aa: CASSSGLQGNEQFF
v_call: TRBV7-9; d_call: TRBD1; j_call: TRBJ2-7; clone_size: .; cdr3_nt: TGTGCCAGCAGATCAGGGGGTGTTGGCTCACAGTACTTC; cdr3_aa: CASRSGGVGSQYF
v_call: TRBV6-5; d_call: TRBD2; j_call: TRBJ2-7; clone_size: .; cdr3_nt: TGTGCCAGCAGTTCATTAGCGGGGGCGATCTACGAGCAGTACTTC; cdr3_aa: CASSSLAGAIYEQYF
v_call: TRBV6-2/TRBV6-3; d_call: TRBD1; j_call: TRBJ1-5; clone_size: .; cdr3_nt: TGTGCCAGCAGTTACAGAACCGGGACAGGCCTCAATCAGCCCCAGCATTTT; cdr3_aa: CASSYRTGTGLNQPQHF
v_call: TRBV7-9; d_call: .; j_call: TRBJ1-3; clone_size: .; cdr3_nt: TGTGCCAGCAGCTCACGTATAGCAGGGTTCGGAAACACCATATATTTT; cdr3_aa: CASSSRIAGFGNTIYF
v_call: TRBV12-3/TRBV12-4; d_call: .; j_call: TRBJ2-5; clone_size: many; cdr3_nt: TGTGCCAGCAGTTCCGCCGCTTTCGACCAGTACTTC; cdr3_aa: CASSSAAFDQYF
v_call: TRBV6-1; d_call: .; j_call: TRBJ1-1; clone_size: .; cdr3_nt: TGTGCCAGCAGGCCCCCGGGACCGGCGGGGACTGAAGCTTTCTTT; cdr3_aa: CASRPPGPAGTEAFF
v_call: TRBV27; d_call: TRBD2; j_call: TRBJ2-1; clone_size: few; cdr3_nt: TGTGCCAGCAGTTTTTTTAGCGGGAGCCACAATGAGCAGTTCTTC; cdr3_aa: CASSFFSGSHNEQFF
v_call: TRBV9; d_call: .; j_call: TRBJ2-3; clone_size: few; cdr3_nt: TGTGCCAGCAGCGTAGCTTGGGGCGGGACTAGCACAGATACGCAGTATTTT; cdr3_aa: CASSVAWGGTSTDTQYF
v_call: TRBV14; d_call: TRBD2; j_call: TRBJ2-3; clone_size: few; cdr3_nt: TGTGCCAGCAGCCCGGAGCCGGGACTAGCAGGAACAGATACGCAGTATTTT; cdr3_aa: CASSPEPGLAGTDTQYF
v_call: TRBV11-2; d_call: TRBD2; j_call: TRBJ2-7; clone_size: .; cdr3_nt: TGTGCCAGCAGCTTATATGATAACCCCCGGGGGGAGTCCTACGAGCAGTACTTC; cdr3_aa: CASSLYDNPRGESYEQYF
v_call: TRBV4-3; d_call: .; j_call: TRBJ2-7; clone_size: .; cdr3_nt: TGCGCCAGCAGCCAAGACCCCGGGGCCTCCTACGAGCAGTACTTC; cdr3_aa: CASSQDPGASYEQYF
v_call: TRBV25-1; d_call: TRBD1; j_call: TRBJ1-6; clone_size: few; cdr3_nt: TGTGCCAGCAGTGGGAGGACAGGGGGTTTGGATTCACCCCTCCACTTT; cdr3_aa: CASSGRTGGLDSPLHF
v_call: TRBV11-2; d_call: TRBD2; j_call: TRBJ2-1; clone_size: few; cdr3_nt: TGTGCCAGCAGCTTGGGACTAGCGGGAGGTGGGGAGAATGGGTATGAGCAGTTCTTC; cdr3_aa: CASSLGLAGGGENGYEQFF
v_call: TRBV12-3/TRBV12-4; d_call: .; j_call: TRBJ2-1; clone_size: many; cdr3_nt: TGTGCCAGCAATAGGGGAATGGGGCTGGGACAATACAATGAGCAGTTCTTC; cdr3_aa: CASNRGMGLGQYNEQFF
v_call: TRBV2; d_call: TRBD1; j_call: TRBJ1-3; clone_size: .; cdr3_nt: TGTGCCAGCAGTCGAGGGACAGGGTCTGGAAACACCATATATTTT; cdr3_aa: CASSRGTGSGNTIYF
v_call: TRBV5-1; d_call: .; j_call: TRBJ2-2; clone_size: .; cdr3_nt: TGCGCCAGCAGCTTGGAAGAGGGGGGCACCGGGGAGCTGTTTTTT; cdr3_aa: CASSLEEGGTGELFF
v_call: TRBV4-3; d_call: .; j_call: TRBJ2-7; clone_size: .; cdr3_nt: TGCGCCAGCAGCCAAGATTGGAGAGGGGCCGGCTACGAGCAGTACTTC; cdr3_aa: CASSQDWRGAGYEQYF
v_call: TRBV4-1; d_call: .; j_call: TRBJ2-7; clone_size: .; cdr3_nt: TGCGCCAGCAGCCAAGAACCGGCGGCCGGTGGAAGGACCTACGAGCAGTACTTC; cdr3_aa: CASSQEPAAGGRTYEQYF
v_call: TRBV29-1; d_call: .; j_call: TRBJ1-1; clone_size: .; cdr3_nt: TGCAGCGTTGAAAAAGGGACGGAAACTGAAGCTTTCTTT; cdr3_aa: CSVEKGTETEAFF
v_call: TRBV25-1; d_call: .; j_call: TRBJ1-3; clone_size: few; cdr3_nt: TGTGCCAGCAGTGAATTTTTTGGAAACACCATATATTTT; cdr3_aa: CASSEFFGNTIYF
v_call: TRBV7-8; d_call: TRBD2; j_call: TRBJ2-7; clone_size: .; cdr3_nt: TGTGCCAGCAGCTTAGACGCTAGCGGGAGTTTCTTTCCGGGCCACGAGCAGTACTTC; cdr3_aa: CASSLDASGSFFPGHEQYF
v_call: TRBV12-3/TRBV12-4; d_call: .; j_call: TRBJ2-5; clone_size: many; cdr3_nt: TGTGCCAGCAGTCCCCGGGCCAGAGAGACCCAGTACTTC; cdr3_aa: CASSPRARETQYF
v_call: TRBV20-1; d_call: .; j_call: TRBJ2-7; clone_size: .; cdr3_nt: TGCAGTACTAGAGATCTCGCCGTCACATCCTACGAGCAGTACTTC; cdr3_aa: CSTRDLAVTSYEQYF
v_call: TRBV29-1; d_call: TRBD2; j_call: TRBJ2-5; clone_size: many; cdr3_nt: TGCAGCGTTGAAGGTCCGTCCGGACTAGCGGGGGGGCTCGCAGAGACCCAGTACTTC; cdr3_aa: CSVEGPSGLAGGLAETQYF
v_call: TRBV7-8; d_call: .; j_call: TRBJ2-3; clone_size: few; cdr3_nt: TGTGCCAGCAGCTTAGGGGGACAATTGGCATCGGCAGATACGCAGTATTTT; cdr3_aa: CASSLGGQLASADTQYF
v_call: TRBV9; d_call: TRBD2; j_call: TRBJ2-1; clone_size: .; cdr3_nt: TGTGCCAGCAGCGGGGGGGGACTACCCAACAATGAGCAGTTCTTC; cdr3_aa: CASSGGGLPNNEQFF
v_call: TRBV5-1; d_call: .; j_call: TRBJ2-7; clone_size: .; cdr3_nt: TGCGCCAGCAGCCCCTCCTCGGGCAGGGAAGTCTCCTACGAGCAGTACTTC; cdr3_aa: CASSPSSGREVSYEQYF
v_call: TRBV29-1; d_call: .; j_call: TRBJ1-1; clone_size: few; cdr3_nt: TGCAGCGGGGGAGGGGTGAACACTGAAGCTTTCTTT; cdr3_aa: CSGGGVNTEAFF
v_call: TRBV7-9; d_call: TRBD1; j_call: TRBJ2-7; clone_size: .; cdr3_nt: TGTGCCAGCAGCCCAATCGATCAGGGGGCCTTCGGCGAGCAGTACTTC; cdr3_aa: CASSPIDQGAFGEQYF
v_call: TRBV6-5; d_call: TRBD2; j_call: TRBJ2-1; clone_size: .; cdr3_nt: TGTGCCAGCAGTTCGCCGGCGGGGGGCCCATACAATGAGCAGTTCTTC; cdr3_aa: CASSSPAGGPYNEQFF
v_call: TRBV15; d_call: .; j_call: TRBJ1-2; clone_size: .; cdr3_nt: TGTGCCACCAGCAGAGTTGTAACTACTTATGGCTACACCTTC; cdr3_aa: CATSRVVTTYGYTF
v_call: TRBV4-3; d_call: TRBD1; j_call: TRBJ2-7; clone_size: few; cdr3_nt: TGCGCCAGCAGCCAAGATTTGCCGGGACAGGGCTACGAGCAGTACTTC; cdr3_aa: CASSQDLPGQGYEQYF
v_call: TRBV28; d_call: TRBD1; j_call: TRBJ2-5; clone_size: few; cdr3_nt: TGTGCCAGCAGTTTATTCGGTGGGACAGAAGACCAAGAGACCCAGTACTTC; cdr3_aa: CASSLFGGTEDQETQYF
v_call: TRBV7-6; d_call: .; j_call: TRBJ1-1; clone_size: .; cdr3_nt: TGTGCCAGCAGCTTAGAACGCGGAGGAAATTCGGGGCCTGAAGCTTTCTTT; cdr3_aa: CASSLERGGNSGPEAFF
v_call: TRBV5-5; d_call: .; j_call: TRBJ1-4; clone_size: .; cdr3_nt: TGTGCCAGCAGCCCCACAGGGTTTAATGAAAAACTGTTTTTT; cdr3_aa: CASSPTGFNEKLFF